This is a list of T cell receptor beta chains from one sample in a study of beta chain features in type 1 diabetes. The protocol was immunoSEQ multiplex PCR, while the TCRdb copy is restricted to in-frame clones and leaves out a portion. The data hold about 290,000 clones, with 8% observed a single time. The sequenced material came from central memory CD4+ T cells from blood. The receptors were sampled from a woman aged 18-30 years in good health. Each CDR3 is given with its conserved first and last residue. The D gene is left open where the match is weak. Clone size is shown for a subset of rows, as once, few, many or a class of expanded clone.

length: 14; size: NA; V: TRBV18; D: NA; J: TRBJ2-7; DNA: TGTGCCAGCTCACCAGACAGGCTAACCTACGAGCAGTACTTC; CDR3: CASSPDRLTYEQYF
length: 12; size: NA; V: TRBV25-1; D: NA; J: TRBJ2-7; DNA: TGTGCCAGCAGTTTTAGCACCTACGAGCAGTACTTC; CDR3: CASSFSTYEQYF
length: 14; size: NA; V: TRBV6-6; D: TRBD1; J: TRBJ1-3; DNA: TGTGCCAGCAGAGTCCGGGACAGGGCCTCCCACATATATTTT; CDR3: CASRVRDRASHIYF
length: 15; size: few; V: TRBV27; D: NA; J: TRBJ2-6; DNA: TGTGCCAGCAGTCCCAGTTGGACTGGGGCCAACGTCCTGACTTTC; CDR3: CASSPSWTGANVLTF
length: 12; size: NA; V: TRBV25-1; D: NA; J: TRBJ1-2; DNA: TGTGCCAGCAGTGAGGACACGGATGGCTACACCTTC; CDR3: CASSEDTDGYTF
length: 12; size: NA; V: TRBV30; D: NA; J: TRBJ1-1; DNA: TGTGCCTGGAGAAAGAGGAACACTGAAGCTTTCTTT; CDR3: CAWRKRNTEAFF
length: 11; size: many; V: TRBV28; D: NA; J: TRBJ2-7; DNA: TGTGCCAGCAGTTTTACCTACGAGCAGTACTTC; CDR3: CASSFTYEQYF
length: 16; size: few; V: TRBV6-5; D: NA; J: TRBJ2-3; DNA: TGTGCCAGCAGTTTCGGTACGGTTCTTTCTCCAGATACGCAGTATTTT; CDR3: CASSFGTVLSPDTQYF
length: 11; size: many; V: TRBV7-3; D: NA; J: TRBJ1-2; DNA: TGTGCCAGCAGCCACTGGGAGGGCTACACCTTC; CDR3: CASSHWEGYTF
length: 16; size: few; V: TRBV5-1; D: NA; J: TRBJ2-3; DNA: TGCGCCAGCAGCTTGGGTGAGCGGGTGCGCACAGATACGCAGTATTTT; CDR3: CASSLGERVRTDTQYF
length: 15; size: few; V: TRBV15; D: TRBD1; J: TRBJ1-2; DNA: TGTGCCACCAGCAGGCCGGGACAGACTTTCTATGGCTACACCTTC; CDR3: CATSRPGQTFYGYTF
length: 13; size: NA; V: TRBV7-6; D: NA; J: TRBJ1-1; DNA: TGTGCCAGCAGCTTGGCGGGGAACACTGAAGCTTTCTTT; CDR3: CASSLAGNTEAFF
length: 16; size: NA; V: TRBV9; D: NA; J: TRBJ2-7; DNA: TGTGCCAGCAGCGTAGCATCGTTACAGGATCCGAGCGAGCAGTACTTC; CDR3: CASSVASLQDPSEQYF
length: 16; size: few; V: TRBV28; D: NA; J: TRBJ2-6; DNA: TGTGCCAGCAGGCCTGCCCTCGGGGCTGGGGCCAACGTCCTGACTTTC; CDR3: CASRPALGAGANVLTF
length: 17; size: few; V: TRBV5-8; D: NA; J: TRBJ1-3; DNA: TGTGCCAGCAGCCCGGAGCTACCGACAGGCTCTGGAAACACCATATATTTT; CDR3: CASSPELPTGSGNTIYF
length: 16; size: NA; V: TRBV4-1; D: NA; J: TRBJ1-2; DNA: TGCGCCAGCAGCCAAAGGACTCGGGGCCGCACCTATGGCTACACCTTC; CDR3: CASSQRTRGRTYGYTF
length: 14; size: NA; V: TRBV7-3; D: NA; J: TRBJ2-3; DNA: TGTGCCAGCAGCTCCCATAGCGGCACAGATACGCAGTATTTT; CDR3: CASSSHSGTDTQYF
length: 17; size: NA; V: TRBV5-1; D: TRBD1; J: TRBJ1-6; DNA: TGCGCCAGCAGCACGGGACAGCCGGCCGTTCTGGACTCACCCCTCCACTTT; CDR3: CASSTGQPAVLDSPLHF
length: 12; size: many; V: TRBV15; D: NA; J: TRBJ2-1; DNA: TGTGCCACCAGAAGCTCCTACAATGAGCAGTTCTTC; CDR3: CATRSSYNEQFF
length: 13; size: NA; V: TRBV7-9; D: NA; J: TRBJ1-2; DNA: TGTGCCAGCAGCTGGCCGGGAGAGAATGGCTACACCTTC; CDR3: CASSWPGENGYTF
length: 15; size: few; V: TRBV7-8; D: TRBD2; J: TRBJ2-1; DNA: TGTGCCAGCAGCCTCCGGACTAGCGCCTACAATGAGCAGTTCTTC; CDR3: CASSLRTSAYNEQFF
length: 15; size: NA; V: TRBV7-2; D: TRBD2; J: TRBJ2-2; DNA: TGTGCCAGCAGATTTCCGGGACTATACACCGGGGAGCTGTTTTTT; CDR3: CASRFPGLYTGELFF
length: 15; size: few; V: TRBV6-5; D: TRBD2; J: TRBJ2-3; DNA: TGTGCCAGCAGTTACCAGACTAGCGGCACAGATACGCAGTATTTT; CDR3: CASSYQTSGTDTQYF
length: 12; size: few; V: TRBV2; D: NA; J: TRBJ1-2; DNA: TGTGCCAGCAGTCCCCAGGTCGGCGGCTACACCTTC; CDR3: CASSPQVGGYTF
length: 14; size: few; V: TRBV29-1; D: NA; J: TRBJ2-1; DNA: TGCAGCGTTGTAATAGCGCCCGTAAACAATGAGCAGTTCTTC; CDR3: CSVVIAPVNNEQFF
length: 15; size: few; V: TRBV4-2; D: TRBD2; J: TRBJ2-5; DNA: TGTGCCAGCAGCTTGGATAGGGGACTAGGGGAGACCCAGTACTTC; CDR3: CASSLDRGLGETQYF
length: 16; size: NA; V: TRBV18; D: NA; J: TRBJ2-2; DNA: TGTGCCAGCTCACCAGGAGGCGGGGTGAACACCGGGGAGCTGTTTTTT; CDR3: CASSPGGGVNTGELFF
length: 17; size: many; V: TRBV11-2; D: NA; J: TRBJ2-1; DNA: TGTGCCAGCAGCCCACAAGTCGGGCAGGGTGCCTACAATGAGCAGTTCTTC; CDR3: CASSPQVGQGAYNEQFF
length: 14; size: NA; V: TRBV28; D: TRBD1; J: TRBJ1-2; DNA: TGTGCCAGCAGTTATAACCAGGGGGCGCGTGGCTACACCTTC; CDR3: CASSYNQGARGYTF
length: 15; size: NA; V: TRBV7-3; D: NA; J: TRBJ2-5; DNA: TGTGCCAGCAGCCCGCCGGGAGTCAAGTCGGAGACCCAGTACTTC; CDR3: CASSPPGVKSETQYF
length: 15; size: many; V: TRBV9; D: TRBD1; J: TRBJ1-5; DNA: TGTGCCAGCAGCAAAACCGGGACAGCAAATCAGCCCCAGCATTTT; CDR3: CASSKTGTANQPQHF
length: 14; size: NA; V: TRBV5-1; D: NA; J: TRBJ2-3; DNA: TGCGCCAGCAGCTTAAGGGGTAACACAGATACGCAGTATTTT; CDR3: CASSLRGNTDTQYF
length: 13; size: many; V: TRBV28; D: NA; J: TRBJ1-5; DNA: TGTGCCACCACTTCGGATAGCAATCAGCCCCAGCATTTT; CDR3: CATTSDSNQPQHF
length: 15; size: NA; V: TRBV6-5; D: TRBD1; J: TRBJ2-2; DNA: TGTGCCAGCAGTTGGGGACAGGGGTCTGCCGGGGAGCTGTTTTTT; CDR3: CASSWGQGSAGELFF
length: 13; size: few; V: TRBV30; D: NA; J: TRBJ2-2; DNA: TGTGCCTGGATAACGAGCTCCACCGGGGAGCTGTTTTTT; CDR3: CAWITSSTGELFF
length: 13; size: NA; V: TRBV2; D: NA; J: TRBJ1-5; DNA: TGTGCCAGCGGTTCCAGGGAATATCAGCCCCAGCATTTT; CDR3: CASGSREYQPQHF
length: 14; size: NA; V: TRBV11-3; D: NA; J: TRBJ1-2; DNA: TGTGCCAGCAGCTTTAACAGGGCTAACTATGGCTACACCTTC; CDR3: CASSFNRANYGYTF
length: 12; size: NA; V: TRBV2; D: NA; J: TRBJ1-6; DNA: TGTGCCAGCAGTCCTGATACGTCACCCCTCCACTTT; CDR3: CASSPDTSPLHF
length: 13; size: few; V: TRBV9; D: NA; J: TRBJ2-3; DNA: TGTGCCAGCAGCCGACAGGGCACAGATACGCAGTATTTT; CDR3: CASSRQGTDTQYF
length: 15; size: NA; V: TRBV7-2; D: NA; J: TRBJ1-1; DNA: TGTGCCAGCAGCTATCAACAGGTCCTGAACACTGAAGCTTTCTTT; CDR3: CASSYQQVLNTEAFF
length: 16; size: few; V: TRBV15; D: TRBD1; J: TRBJ1-2; DNA: TGTGCCACCAGCAGAGTTTCGTTTGCGGACAGGTATGGCTACACCTTC; CDR3: CATSRVSFADRYGYTF
length: 15; size: NA; V: TRBV18; D: TRBD1; J: TRBJ2-5; DNA: TGTGCCAGCTCACCACGTAGTACAGGGGAAGAGACCCAGTACTTC; CDR3: CASSPRSTGEETQYF
length: 12; size: few; V: TRBV6-6; D: NA; J: TRBJ1-1; DNA: TGTGCCAGCACCAACGCTTTGACTGAAGCTTTCTTT; CDR3: CASTNALTEAFF
length: 16; size: NA; V: TRBV7-2; D: NA; J: TRBJ1-1; DNA: TGTGCCAGCAGCTCCGGGACAATCGGAGGGAACACTGAAGCTTTCTTT; CDR3: CASSSGTIGGNTEAFF
length: 14; size: NA; V: TRBV30; D: TRBD1; J: TRBJ2-4; DNA: TGTGCCTGGAGTGTATTGGGGACAGAAAACATTCAGTACTTC; CDR3: CAWSVLGTENIQYF